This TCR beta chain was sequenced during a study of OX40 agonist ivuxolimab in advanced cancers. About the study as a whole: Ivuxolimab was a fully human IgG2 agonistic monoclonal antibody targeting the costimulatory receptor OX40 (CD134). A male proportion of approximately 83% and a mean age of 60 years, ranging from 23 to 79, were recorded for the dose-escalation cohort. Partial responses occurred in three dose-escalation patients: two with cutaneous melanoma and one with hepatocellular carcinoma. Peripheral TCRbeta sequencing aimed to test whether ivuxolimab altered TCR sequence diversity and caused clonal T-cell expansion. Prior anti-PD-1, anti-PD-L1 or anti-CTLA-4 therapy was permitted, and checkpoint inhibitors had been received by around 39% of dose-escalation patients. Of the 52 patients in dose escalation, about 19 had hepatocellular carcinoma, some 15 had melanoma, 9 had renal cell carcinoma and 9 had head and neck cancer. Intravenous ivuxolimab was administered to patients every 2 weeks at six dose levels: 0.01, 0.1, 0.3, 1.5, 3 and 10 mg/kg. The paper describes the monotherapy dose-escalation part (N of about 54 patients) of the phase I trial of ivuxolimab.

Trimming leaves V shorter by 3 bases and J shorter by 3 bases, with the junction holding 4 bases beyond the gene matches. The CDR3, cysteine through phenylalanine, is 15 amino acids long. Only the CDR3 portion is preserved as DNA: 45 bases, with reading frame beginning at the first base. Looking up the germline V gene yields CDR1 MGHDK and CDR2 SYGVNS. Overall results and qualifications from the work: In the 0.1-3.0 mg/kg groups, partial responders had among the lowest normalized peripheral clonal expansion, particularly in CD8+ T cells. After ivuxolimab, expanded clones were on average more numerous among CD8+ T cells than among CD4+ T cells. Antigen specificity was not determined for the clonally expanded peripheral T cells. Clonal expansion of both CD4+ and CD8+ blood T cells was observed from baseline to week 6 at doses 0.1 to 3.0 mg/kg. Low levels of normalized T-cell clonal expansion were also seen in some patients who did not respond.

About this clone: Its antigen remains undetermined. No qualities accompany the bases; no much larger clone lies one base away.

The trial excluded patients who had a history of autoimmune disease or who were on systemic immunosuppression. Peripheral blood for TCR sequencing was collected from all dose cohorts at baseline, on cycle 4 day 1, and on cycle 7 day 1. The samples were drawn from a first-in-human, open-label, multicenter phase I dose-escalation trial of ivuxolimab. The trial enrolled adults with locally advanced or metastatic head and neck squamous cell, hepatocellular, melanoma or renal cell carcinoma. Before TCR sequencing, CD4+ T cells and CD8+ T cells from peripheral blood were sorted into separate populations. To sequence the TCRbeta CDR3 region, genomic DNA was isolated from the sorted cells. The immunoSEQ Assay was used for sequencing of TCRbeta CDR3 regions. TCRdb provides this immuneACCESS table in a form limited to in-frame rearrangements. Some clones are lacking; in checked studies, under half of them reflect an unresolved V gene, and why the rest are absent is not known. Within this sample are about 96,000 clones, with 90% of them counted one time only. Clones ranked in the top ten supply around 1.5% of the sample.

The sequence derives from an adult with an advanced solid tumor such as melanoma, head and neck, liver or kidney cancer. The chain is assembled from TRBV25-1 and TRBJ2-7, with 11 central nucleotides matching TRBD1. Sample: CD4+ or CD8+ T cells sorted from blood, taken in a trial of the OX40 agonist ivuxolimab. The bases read TGTGCCAGCAGTGATGCCGGGACAGGGGGCTACGAGCAGTACTTC. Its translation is CASSDAGTGGYEQYF.